These 19 T cell receptor beta chains came from one sample sequenced in a study of blood T cell repertoires in COVID-19 (TCRdb year 2020). Receptor amplification or capture employed the immunoSEQ multiplex PCR assay. TCRdb re-hosts the immuneACCESS table, in-frame sequences only. Its copies lack some clones; in the studies checked, an unresolved V gene accounts for under half of them, and the cause for the rest is not known. This sample comprises about 370,000 clones, roughly nine tenths of them detected only once. Around 3% of the sample is taken by the ten largest. Source material: peripheral blood. Receptors were obtained from a woman under 40 with COVID-19, enrolled during active disease.

CDR3 nucleotide sequence: TGTGCCAGCTCACAACAGGTAGTCAGACCGAGCCTGAACACCGGGGAGCTGTTTTTT. It yields the protein CASSQQVVRPSLNTGELFF. The V call is TRBV18, the J call TRBJ2-2; D might be TRBD1 (5 bases). CDR1 and CDR2 from the germline V gene are KGHSH and LQKENI. Trimming stripped 4 bases from V and 1 base from J, with 22 bases between. This CDR3 has 19 residues.

The gene calls are TRBV4-3 and TRBJ1-2; 7 nucleotides match TRBD1. From germline, CDR1 is LGHNA and CDR2 YSLEER. CDR3 size: 14 residues. V lost 3 bases, J lost 3 bases, and 4 bases stayed unmatched. The DNA of the CDR3 is TGCGCCAGCAGCCAGAGCACAGGGGACTATGGCTACACCTTC. It codes for CASSQSTGDYGYTF.

CDR3 protein: CASSPARTSFEEYF. The CDR3 DNA reads TGTGCCAGCTCCCCCGCTAGGACTAGTTTTGAGGAGTATTTT. The rearrangement joins TRBV18 to TRBJ2-3; 7 bases match TRBD2. V lost 6 bases, J lost 13 bases, and 16 bases stayed unmatched. The V gene's germline CDR1 is KGHSH and CDR2 LQKENI. The CDR3 contains 14 residues.

This clone was detected only a few times. The chain combines TRBV3-1 (or the pseudogene TRBV3-2) with TRBJ2-2, with TRBD2 matching 7 bases. Trimming at V came to 4 bases and at J to 3 bases, leaving 8 bases not matched to a gene. Germline values: CDR1 LGHDT, CDR2 YNNKEL (reference sequence). This CDR3 spans 16 amino acids. CDR3 nucleotide sequence: TGTGCCAGCAGCCCTGGGGCTAGCGGACACACCGGGGAGCTGTTTTTT. Translation gives CASSPGASGHTGELFF.

This clone appeared many times. The chain employs TRBV11-2 and TRBJ2-1; 8 nucleotides align to TRBD1. Per germline, CDR1 SGHAT and CDR2 FQNNGV. V lost 6 bases, J lost 0 bases, and 7 bases stayed unmatched. The CDR3 runs to 16 residues. CDR3 sequence (DNA): TGTGCCAGCAGGATGGGGACAGGTAGCTCCTACAATGAGCAGTTCTTC. Amino acids: CASRMGTGSSYNEQFF.

The V call is TRBV5-6, the J call TRBJ2-5, with 13 bases fitting TRBD2. The CDR3 consists of 17 residues. J lost 6 bases, V lost 1 base, and 9 bases had no gene match. In germline, CDR1 is SGHDT, CDR2 YYEEEE. The CDR3 nucleotides are TGTGCCAGCAGCTTGTCAACTAGCGGGGGGGCCGGGAAGACCCAGTACTTC. Its protein product is CASSLSTSGGAGKTQYF.

This chain's CDR3 is CASSRGGGSNQPQHF. The CDR3 DNA reads as TGTGCCAGCAGTCGAGGGGGGGGTAGCAATCAGCCCCAGCATTTT. The rearrangement joins TRBV28 to TRBJ1-5; D is possibly TRBD1 (6 bases). This CDR3 is built from 15 residues. V lost 5 bases and J 0 bases, leaving 11 bases between the germline ends. CDR1 and CDR2 from the germline V gene are MDHEN and SYDVKM.

The rearrangement links TRBV28 to TRBJ2-5, with 10 bases identical to TRBD2. CDR1 MDHEN and CDR2 SYDVKM come from the germline V gene. Trimming at V came to 10 bases and at J to 3 bases, leaving 8 bases not matched to a gene. The CDR3 runs 14 residues. CDR3 sequence reads: CATRGSGREETQYF. The CDR3 nucleotides read TGTGCCACCAGGGGGAGCGGGAGGGAAGAGACCCAGTACTTC. Full variable domain (rest looked up from reference TRBV28 and TRBJ2-5): DVKVTQSSRYLVKRTGEKVFLECVQDMDHENMFWYRQDPGLGLRLIYFSYDVKMKEKGDIPEGYSVSREKKERFSLILESASTNQTSMYLCATRGSGREETQYFGPGTRLLVL.

The chain joins TRBV24-1 to TRBJ2-3; perhaps TRBD2 as D (5 bases). CDR3 size: 15 residues. V was pared by 3 bases and J by 0 bases, with 9 bases between. The germline CDR1 and CDR2 sequences are KGHDR and SFDVKD. The CDR3 is CATSDPGKSTDTQYF. The CDR3 region has the DNA TGTGCCACCAGTGATCCGGGGAAGAGCACAGATACGCAGTATTTT.

The chain combines TRBV11-1 with TRBJ2-7, with TRBD1 identical over 9 bases. This CDR3 spans 14 amino acids. Germline CDR1 and CDR2: SGHAT and FQDESV (reference sequence). The trim removed 5 bases at V and 3 bases at J, leaving 5 bases unmatched. The CDR3 bases are TGTGCCAGCAGCCCGGGACAGGGTATCTACGAGCAGTACTTC. It translates to CASSPGQGIYEQYF. The full variable domain, completed using reference TRBV11-1 and TRBJ2-7, is EAEVAQSPRYKITEKSQAVAFWCDPISGHATLYWYRQILGQGPELLVQFQDESVVDDSQLPKDRFSAERLKGVDSTLKIQPAELGDSAMYLCASSPGQGIYEQYFGPGTRLTVT.

The rearrangement uses TRBV7-6 and TRBJ2-5; possibly TRBD2 for D (5 bases). This CDR3 spans 17 amino acids. Trimming cost V 1 base and J 4 bases, with 19 bases left between them. The germline gives CDR1 SGHVS, CDR2 FNYEAQ. CDR3 bases: TGTGCCAGCAGCTTAGTATACCCAGGAGGTTCCGGAGAGACCCAGTACTTC. Its protein product is CASSLVYPGGSGETQYF.

The rearrangement links TRBV7-2 to TRBJ2-1, with 7 positions matching TRBD1. CDR3 size: 14 residues. CDR1 and CDR2 (germline): SGHTA, FQGNSA. J gave up 8 bases and V 6 bases, and 10 bases lay outside the gene matches. CDR3 in amino acids: CASRRRQGKYEQFF. The CDR3 coding sequence is TGTGCCAGCAGACGGAGACAGGGAAAGTATGAGCAGTTCTTC.

The CDR3, as DNA: TGTGCCAGCAGCTCCAGACAGGGAGGTGGCTACACCTTC. Encoded protein: CASSSRQGGGYTF. The chain is built from TRBV7-2 and TRBJ1-2; 7 bases line up with TRBD1. This CDR3 is 13 amino acids long. V lost 4 bases to trimming and J lost 7 bases; unmatched junction nucleotides: 6. CDR1 SGHTA and CDR2 FQGNSA come from the germline V gene.

The chain is built from TRBV9 and TRBJ2-4; 11 nucleotides agree with TRBD2. From germline, CDR1 is SGDLS and CDR2 YYNGEE. The junction had 10 bases not matched to a gene; V was cut back by 3 bases and J by 5 bases. The length of the CDR3 is 17 residues. The CDR3 loop reads CASSANLAGGDQNIQYF. CDR3 nucleotides: TGTGCCAGCAGCGCCAACCTAGCGGGGGGTGACCAAAACATTCAGTACTTC. Full variable domain (rest looked up from reference TRBV9 and TRBJ2-4): DSGVTQTPKHLITATGQRVTLRCSPRSGDLSVYWYQQSLDQGLQFLIQYYNGEERAKGNILERFSAQQFPDLHSELNLSSLELGDSALYFCASSANLAGGDQNIQYFGAGTRLSVL.

The chain uses TRBV6-1 and TRBJ1-2, with D perhaps TRBD1 (6 bases). This CDR3 region has 15 residues. V was pared by 2 bases and J by 0 bases, with 10 bases between. Germline-derived CDR1 and CDR2 are MNHNS and SASEGT. In DNA, the CDR3 is TGTGCCAGCAGTGAAATTGGGGGCTCTAACTATGGCTACACCTTC. It yields the protein CASSEIGGSNYGYTF.

The chain recombines TRBV5-1 with TRBJ2-7, with TRBD1 as a possible D gene (6 bases). Germline CDR1 reads SGHRS; CDR2 reads YFSETQ. The CDR3 totals 15 residues. Trimming stripped 1 base from V and 1 base from J, with 12 bases between. The CDR3 here is CASSLTRGISYEQYV. The CDR3 nucleotides read TGCGCCAGCAGCTTGACCAGGGGCATTTCCTACGAGCAGTACGTC.

The V gene is TRBV7-6, the J gene TRBJ2-6; TRBD1 matches 7 bases. Trimming at V came to 5 bases and at J to 4 bases, leaving 5 bases not matched to a gene. Germline V gene sequence: CDR1 SGHVS, CDR2 FNYEAQ. The CDR3 runs to 15 residues. The CDR3 bases are TGTGCCAGCAGCCTGGGACAGACGGGGGCCAACGTCCTGACTTTC. Protein sequence: CASSLGQTGANVLTF.

This rearrangement joins TRBV5-1 to TRBJ2-1; the match to TRBD2 covers 8 bases. V dropped 0 bases and J dropped 2; count of bases not matched to a gene: 1. CDR1 and CDR2 from the germline V gene are SGHRS and YFSETQ. This CDR3 has 15 amino acids. The CDR3 loop reads CASSLALAAYNEQFF. In nucleotides, the CDR3 is TGCGCCAGCAGCTTGGCACTAGCGGCCTACAATGAGCAGTTCTTC.

The V call is TRBV4-2, the J call TRBJ2-3; a weak D match, TRBD2 (6 bases). Germline loops: CDR1 LGHNA, CDR2 YNFKEQ. The CDR3 is 13 amino acids. With 0 bases removed from V and 11 bases from J, the gap between germline ends came to 12 bases. The CDR3 reads CASSQDNGGLQYF. CDR3 in DNA: TGTGCCAGCAGCCAAGATAACGGGGGTTTGCAGTATTTT.